This T cell receptor (beta chain) is drawn from a study of blood T cell repertoires in COVID-19. Study-wide background: Researchers got acute and convalescent COVID-19 samples from the United States, Italy and Spain. Sources were T cells, B-cell-depleted T cells, or PBMCs; the material itself was cDNA or gDNA.

The CDR3 is 14 amino acids. Germline V gene data show CDR1 as SQVTM and CDR2 as ANQGSEA. V was pared by 5 bases and J by 2 bases, with 15 bases between. This table comes from immunoSEQ multiplex PCR, and its TCRdb copy is limited to in-frame clones, with some not included. The table lists roughly 250,000 clones, roughly four fifths of them singletons. The V call is TRBV29-1, the J call TRBJ1-1; TRBD1 is a possible D gene (6 bases). Material for sequencing was peripheral blood. This clonotype was sampled from a man in his forties or fifties with active or convalescent COVID-19. This CDR3 reads CSVKWTEKNTEAFF. The DNA for the CDR3 is TGCAGCGTTAAGTGGACAGAAAAAAACACTGAAGCTTTCTTT.